The clone carrying this TCR beta chain showed up many times. The antigen is not known. This specimen belongs to a study of CD8 T cells in ankylosing spondylitis. Trimming shortened V by 4 bases and J by 7 bases, and 10 bases separated the two germline ends. The length of the CDR3 is 12 residues. CDR1 and CDR2 from the germline V gene are SNHLY and FYNNEI. Study outcomes and limitations: CD8+ cells made up the disease-linked clones, which were relatively rare in peripheral blood. Previous work reported some of these motif variants in the synovial fluid and blood of reactive arthritis. There was a TCR beta motif, made of several highly homologous variants, that appeared characteristic of ankylosing spondylitis blood.

MiXCR, applied by TCRdb to the 5' RACE reads, yields one record per CDR3 protein. The repertoire holds 150,000 to 250,000 distinct CDR3 sequences, with about 13% as singletons. The gene calls are TRBV2 and TRBJ2-5; D gene unclear. The source of this sequence is a male donor with ankylosing spondylitis or in good health (not recorded which). Sequenced material: blood, either unsorted or a sorted T cell fraction (not recorded which). CDR3: CASSVDHGTQYF. The CDR3 DNA follows: TGTGCCAGCAGTGTGGACCACGGGACCCAGTACTTC.